This TCR beta chain is from a study of beta chain features in type 1 diabetes. Background on the study: Sorted cells examined across all samples numbered more than 100 million.

Since all of the isolated RNA was reverse transcribed, expressed TCRB transcripts were what got sequenced. The assay was immunoSEQ multiplex PCR, and TCRdb's table has in-frame clones only and misses some. The table shows about 220,000 clones, with approximately 11% occurring only once. This CDR3 is 15 amino acids long. Trimming removed 1 base from V and 5 bases from J, with 14 bases in between. Per germline, CDR1 MGHRA and CDR2 YSYEKL. The specimen was central memory CD4+ T cells from blood. The chain joins TRBV4-1 to TRBJ2-5; tentatively, D is TRBD1 (5 bases). The TCR was taken from a man aged 18 to 29 in good health. CDR3 loop: CASSQAQGMWETQYF. The CDR3, as DNA: TGCGCCAGCAGCCAAGCTCAGGGAATGTGGGAGACCCAGTACTTC.